The 20 T cell receptor beta chains presented below share a single source sample, sequenced in a study of Graves' ophthalmopathy and Graves' hyperthyroidism. The TCR beta CDR3 regions underwent amplification from RNA transcripts. HTBI-primed RT-PCR formed the first round, and a multiplex PCR formed the second. TCRdb independently ran MiXCR on the multiplex PCR reads; one entry per CDR3 protein. The sample yields 200,000 to 300,000 distinct CDR3 sequences, around 50% seen once. The sequenced sample was peripheral blood. Receptor source: an adult man with Graves' ophthalmopathy.

This clonotype was counted a few times. The chain couples TRBV5-8 to TRBJ1-1, with D hard to call. Germline CDR1 SGHTS, CDR2 YDEGEE. The CDR3 length is 14 residues. Trimming stripped 0 bases from V and 1 base from J, with 7 bases between. CDR3 bases: TGTGCCAGCAGCTTGGGGGTAGGGAACACTGAAGCTTTCTTT. This gives the protein CASSLGVGNTEAFF.

Only a few counts were recorded for this clonotype. The chain joins TRBV10-3 to TRBJ2-5; 7 bases are shared with TRBD2. This CDR3 comprises 14 residues. The germline V gene encodes CDR1 ENHRY and CDR2 SYGVKD. The V segment lost 6 bases and the J segment 5 bases; nucleotides outside the gene matches: 9. CDR3: CAISPGLSVETQYF. CDR3 bases: TGTGCCATCAGCCCGGGACTATCGGTGGAGACCCAGTACTTC.

This chain uses TRBV7-2 with TRBJ2-7, with 7 bases matching TRBD1. The CDR3 has 15 amino acids. Germline V gene sequence: CDR1 SGHTA, CDR2 FQGNSA. Trimming took 5 bases from V and 1 from J; bases not matched to a gene: 8. CDR3 amino acids: CASSLGTDGSYEQYF. Written as DNA, the CDR3 is TGTGCCAGCAGCCTCGGGACAGACGGGTCCTACGAGCAGTACTTC.

The rearrangement uses TRBV20-1 and TRBJ2-5, with a weak D call TRBD2 (5 bases). From germline, CDR1 is DFQATT and CDR2 SNEGSKA (reference sequence). The V gene lost 5 bases and the J gene lost 5 bases, with 15 bases spanning the gap. The length of the CDR3 is 13 residues. CDR3 loop: CSAGGPVLETQYF. The CDR3 region has the DNA TGCAGTGCTGGCGGGCCTGTCCTCGAGACCCAGTACTTC.

The V call is TRBV29-1, the J call TRBJ1-4; perhaps TRBD1 as D (6 bases). V was shortened by 6 bases and J by 8 bases, with 13 bases between the two germline ends. CDR1 is SQVTM and CDR2 is ANQGSEA in the germline V gene. This CDR3 is built from 12 residues. CDR3 in amino acids: CSVTRGGEKLFF. In DNA, the CDR3 is TGCAGCGTCACCAGGGGCGGCGAAAAACTGTTTTTT.

This clonotype was seen ten or more times. The CDR3 loop reads CASSSDMGRYGYTF. The CDR3 coding sequence is TGCGCCAGCAGCTCGGACATGGGACGGTATGGCTACACCTTC. The chain links TRBV5-1 to TRBJ1-2; TRBD1 is a possible D gene (5 bases). V lost 3 bases to trimming and J lost 5 bases, with 14 bases between them. Germline CDR1 reads SGHRS; CDR2 reads YFSETQ. This CDR3 region has 14 residues.

The rearrangement links TRBV5-5 to TRBJ1-3, with 7 bases fitting TRBD1. CDR1 and CDR2 (germline): SGHKS, YYEKEE (reference sequence). The trim removed 4 bases at V and 1 base at J, leaving 5 bases unmatched. The length of the CDR3 is 15 residues. The CDR3 nucleotides read TGTGCCAGCAGCACCCGACAGGGATCTGGAAACACCATATATTTT. It yields the protein CASSTRQGSGNTIYF.

This clonotype has just one count. This sequence joins TRBV7-3 and TRBJ2-7, with a weak D call TRBD2 (5 bases). The DNA matches TRBJ2-1 better at its end, which makes the J call doubtful. This CDR3 spans 13 amino acids. Germline assignment: CDR1 SGHTA and CDR2 FQGTGA. The CDR3 DNA is TGTGCCAGCAGCTTAACTAGAGGGAATGAGCAGTTCTTC. Amino acid sequence: CASSLTRGNEQFF.

The chain joins TRBV7-6 to TRBJ2-7, with TRBD1 matching 9 bases. The CDR3 has 15 residues. V lost 5 bases and J lost 4; bases outside the gene matches: 9. CDR1 and CDR2 from the germline V gene are SGHVS and FNYEAQ. CDR3 coding DNA: TGTGCCAGCAGCCAGTACCTTGGACAGGGGTACGAGCAGTACTTC. It is translated as CASSQYLGQGYEQYF.

This clonotype was picked up a small number of times. This chain connects TRBV5-5 to TRBJ1-6, with unresolved D. V was cut by 0 bases and J by 5 bases, with 6 bases left in between. This CDR3 is built from 14 residues. Germline V lookup: CDR1 SGHKS, CDR2 YYEKEE (reference sequence). CDR3 in amino acids: CASSLAWDNSPLHF. Written as DNA, the CDR3 is TGTGCCAGCAGCTTGGCATGGGATAATTCACCCCTCCACTTT.

The chain recombines TRBV10-3 with TRBJ1-2; D is undetermined. CDR3 size: 15 residues. The V gene lost 2 bases and the J gene lost 5 bases, with 15 bases spanning the gap. Germline CDR1 ENHRY, CDR2 SYGVKD. The DNA of the CDR3 is TGTGCCATCAGTGAGGACCTCTACCTAACGTATGGCTACACCTTC. Encoded protein: CAISEDLYLTYGYTF.

This rearrangement joins TRBV5-8 to TRBJ2-7; D unresolved. Per the germline V gene, CDR1 is SGHTS and CDR2 is YDEGEE. With 2 bases removed from V and 0 bases from J, the gap between germline ends came to 9 bases. There are 14 residues in the CDR3. CDR3 DNA: TGTGCCAGCAGCTTTCGAACGGGCTCCTACGAGCAGTACTTC. Encoded protein: CASSFRTGSYEQYF.

V gene TRBV6-1 combines with J gene TRBJ1-1, with TRBD1 matching over 8 bases. The CDR3 covers 15 residues. V shed 3 bases, J shed 11 bases, and the junction held 14 bases outside the gene matches. Looked up from germline, CDR1 is MNHNS and CDR2 is SASEGT. CDR3 in DNA: TGTGCCAGCAGTGATCGGGACAGGATAGCCGGGGACGCTTTCTTT. Translating it yields CASSDRDRIAGDAFF.

This clonotype came up a few times. The chain employs TRBV10-3 and TRBJ2-7, with TRBD2 identical over 11 bases. The V segment lost 6 bases and the J segment 0 bases; nucleotides outside the gene matches: 10. Germline values: CDR1 ENHRY, CDR2 SYGVKD. The CDR3 spans 17 residues. The CDR3 DNA reads TGTGCCATCAGCCCCGGTTGGGGGACTAGCGGCTCCTACGAGCAGTACTTC. Its protein is CAISPGWGTSGSYEQYF.

This clonotype showed up just a few times. The CDR3 loop is CSAGAPGQGYSPLHF. The CDR3 region has the DNA TGCAGTGCTGGGGCTCCGGGACAGGGATATTCACCCCTCCACTTT. The chain uses TRBV20-1 and TRBJ1-6, with 9 bases fitting TRBD1. CDR3 size: 15 residues. The V gene's germline CDR1 is DFQATT and CDR2 SNEGSKA (reference sequence). Trimming took 5 bases from V and 8 from J; bases not matched to a gene: 10.

About this clonotype itself: Compared with germline, one end of the junction differs, possibly owing to a read error. This sequence joins TRBV11-3 and TRBJ1-3; 7 nucleotides align to TRBD1. CDR3 length: 15 amino acids. In germline, CDR1 is SGHNT, CDR2 YENEEA. The CDR3 loop is CASSDRDHSENTIYF. In DNA form, the CDR3 reads TGTGCCAGCAGCGACAGGGACCACTCTGAAAACACCATATATTTT.

Remarks on this clonotype: The CDR3 does not close with the conserved phenylalanine or tryptophan, likely indicating a read error. The gene calls are TRBV7-9 and TRBJ2-7, with D perhaps assigned TRBD1 or TRBD2 (5 bases each). Trimming removed 3 bases at V and 6 bases at J, with 15 bases between. The CDR3 is made up of 14 amino acids. Germline V gives CDR1 SEHNR, CDR2 FQNEAQ (reference sequence). CDR3 DNA sequence: TGTGCCAGCAGCTTTCTGAGCCGGGGCGGCGAGCAGTACCTC. As protein: CASSFLSRGGEQYL.

The chain combines TRBV20-1 with TRBJ1-1, with D maybe TRBD1 (6 bases). V was trimmed by 4 bases and J by 0 bases, leaving 9 bases between them. Germline CDR1 and CDR2: DFQATT and SNEGSKA (reference sequence). The length of the CDR3 is 13 residues. CDR3 coding DNA: TGCAGTGCTACCGGGACAATGAACACTGAAGCTTTCTTT. Its translation is CSATGTMNTEAFF.

The genes are TRBV7-9 and TRBJ2-5; 11 bases agree with TRBD2. The CDR3 runs to 16 residues. Germline V CDR1 and CDR2: SEHNR, FQNEAQ (reference sequence). V gave up 5 bases and J gave up 3 bases; unmatched junction bases: 8. The chain's CDR3 is CASSPSLLAGEETQYF. The CDR3 DNA reads TGTGCCAGCAGCCCCTCCTTACTAGCGGGGGAAGAGACCCAGTACTTC.

The rearrangement joins TRBV29-1 to TRBJ1-5, with TRBD1 matching 11 bases. The CDR3 loop spans 18 amino acids. The germline V gene encodes CDR1 SQVTM and CDR2 ANQGSEA. The V and J ends lost 4 bases and 3 bases, in that order; junction bases with no gene match: 14. CDR3: CSVVPQDRGPNSNQPQHF. The CDR3 DNA sequence: TGCAGCGTTGTACCCCAGGACAGGGGGCCGAACTCCAATCAGCCCCAGCATTTT. Based on the CDR3 plus reference TRBV29-1 and TRBJ1-5, the full variable domain is SAVISQKPSRDICQRGTSLTIQCQVDSQVTMMFWYRQQPGQSLTLIATANQGSEATYESGFVIDKFPISRPNLTFSTLTVSNMSPEDSSIYLCSVVPQDRGPNSNQPQHFGDGTRLSIL.